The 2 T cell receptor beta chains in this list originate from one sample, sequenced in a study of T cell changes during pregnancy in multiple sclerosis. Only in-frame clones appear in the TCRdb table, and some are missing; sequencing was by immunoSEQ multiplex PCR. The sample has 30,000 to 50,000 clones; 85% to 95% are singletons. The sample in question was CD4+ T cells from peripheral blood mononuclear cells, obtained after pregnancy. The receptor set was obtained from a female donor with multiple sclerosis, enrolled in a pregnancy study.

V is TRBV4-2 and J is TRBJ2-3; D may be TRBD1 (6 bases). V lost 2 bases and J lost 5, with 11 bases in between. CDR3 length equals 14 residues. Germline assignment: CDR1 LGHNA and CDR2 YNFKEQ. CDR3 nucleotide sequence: TGTGCCAGCAGCCAACACAGGGAAGGAGATACGCAGTATTTT. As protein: CASSQHREGDTQYF.

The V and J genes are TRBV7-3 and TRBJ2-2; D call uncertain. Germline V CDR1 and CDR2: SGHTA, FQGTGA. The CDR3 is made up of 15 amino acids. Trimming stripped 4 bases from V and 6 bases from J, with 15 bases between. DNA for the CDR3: TGTGCCAGCAGCTCGCTTCTATCGGGTGCCGGGGAGCTGTTTTTT. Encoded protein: CASSSLLSGAGELFF.